Below, 5 T cell receptor beta chains from the same sample are listed, as sequenced in a study of read filtering for tumor transcriptome and immune sequencing. This library used approximately 390 ng RNA and molecular barcoded adaptors spanning alpha/delta and beta/gamma chains. Each CDR3 protein gets one entry after TCRdb re-called the reads with MiXCR. The table lists about 14,000 distinct CDR3 sequences, 20% of them singletons, with more than 75% in the top ten. The sequenced sample was a population of CD138-negative cells sorted from bone marrow. The source is a donor at least 40 years old with multiple myeloma.

This clonotype has ten or more counts. V gene TRBV7-3 combines with J gene TRBJ2-3; 16 nucleotides agree with TRBD2. Germline V gene lookup returns CDR1 SGHTA and CDR2 FQGTGA. The junction had 8 bases not matched to a gene; V was cut back by 6 bases and J by 2 bases. The CDR3 is 18 residues long. As DNA, the CDR3 is TGTGCCAGCAGTCCGGGACTAGCGGGAGGGGTATCCACAGATACGCAGTATTTT. Protein sequence: CASSPGLAGGVSTDTQYF.

The chain recombines TRBV7-9 with TRBJ2-3, with D hard to call. Trimming pared 0 bases from V and 7 bases from J, leaving 5 bases between. This CDR3 is 12 amino acids long. Germline V gene sequence: CDR1 SEHNR, CDR2 FQNEAQ (reference sequence). The CDR3 region has the DNA TGTGCCAGCAGCTTAGCGCTAAATACGCAGTATTTT. Amino acid sequence: CASSLALNTQYF.

This clonotype appeared a few times. The rearrangement links TRBV12-3 or TRBV12-4 to TRBJ2-3, with 8 positions matching TRBD2. The CDR3 covers 18 residues. Unmatched junction bases numbered 17, after V lost 8 bases and J lost 1 base. The CDR3 DNA reads TGTGCCAGCGGATTCGCGGGGGGCCCACTTAGTGGCACAGATACGCAGTATTTT. This translates into CASGFAGGPLSGTDTQYF.

Many counts were recorded for this clonotype. The rearrangement joins TRBV7-8 to TRBJ2-1, with a possible D match to TRBD1 (6 bases). Deletions cut 7 bases from V and 4 bases from J, with 20 bases between. Germline V gives CDR1 SGHVS, CDR2 FQNEAQ. CDR3 length: 16 amino acids. The CDR3 sequence: CASIKQGWQGYNEQFF. Here the CDR3 DNA reads TGTGCCAGCATCAAACAAGGTTGGCAGGGGTACAATGAGCAGTTCTTC. The complete variable domain, with remaining parts taken from reference TRBV7-8 and TRBJ2-1, reads GAGVSQSPRYKVAKRGQDVALRCDPISGHVSLFWYQQALGQGPEFLTYFQNEAQLDKSGLPSDRFFAERPEGSVSTLKIQRTQQEDSAVYLCASIKQGWQGYNEQFFGPGTRLTVL.

The rearrangement links TRBV18 to TRBJ2-5, with TRBD1 identical over 7 bases. The CDR3 spans 12 residues. The J segment lost 5 bases and the V segment lost 3 bases, leaving 0 bases of the junction unmatched. Germline CDR1 is KGHSH and CDR2 is LQKENI. This CDR3 reads CASSPTGETQYF. Written as DNA, the CDR3 is TGTGCCAGCTCACCGACAGGGGAGACCCAGTACTTC.